The rows below give T cell receptor beta chains drawn from one sample of a study of PD-L1 blockade in urothelial cancer. The assay was immunoSEQ multiplex PCR, and TCRdb's table has in-frame clones only and misses some. Seen here are 100,000 to 150,000 clones, roughly 88% observed once, and the top ten hold 2% to 3%. Here the sequenced sample was PBMCs, taken around atezolizumab (anti-PD-L1) treatment. These receptors came from a man aged 50-59 years with urothelial cancer. Each CDR3 is given with its conserved first and last residue. A D gene is named only where the DNA matches it firmly. Where a row states a size, it is once, few, many or the class of an expanded clone; other rows omit it.

>TRBJ2-5|-|TRBV7-2|-
TGTGCCAGCAGCTTAGCACCCCGGGGAGGCTACCGGGAGACCCAGTACTTC
CASSLAPRGGYRETQYF
>TRBJ1-2|-|TRBV2|-
TGTGCCAGCAGCCTGGCAGACTATGGCTACACCTTC
CASSLADYGYTF
>TRBJ1-2|-|TRBV7-9|-
TGTGCCAGCAGCTTATCTAACTGGCGGGGGAACTATGGCTACACCTTC
CASSLSNWRGNYGYTF
>TRBJ2-1|TRBD2|TRBV7-8|-
TGTGCCAGCAGCTCACATGAGGGACTAGCGGTTAGCTCCTACAATGAGCAGTTCTTC
CASSSHEGLAVSSYNEQFF
>TRBJ2-1|TRBD2|TRBV11-2|-
TGTGCCAGCAAACTAGCGGGAGGCAATGAGCAGTTCTTC
CASKLAGGNEQFF
>TRBJ2-1|-|TRBV7-3|-
TGTGCCAGCAGCCCAACCCTTAGCCGCGGTGAGCAGTTCTTC
CASSPTLSRGEQFF
>TRBJ2-7|TRBD1|TRBV28|few
TGTGCCAGCACCATCCGGACAGGCCTCTACGAGCAGTACTTC
CASTIRTGLYEQYF
>TRBJ2-7|TRBD1|TRBV15|once
TGTGCCACCAGCGGTACAGGGGGGATAAGCGACGAGCAGTACTTC
CATSGTGGISDEQYF
>TRBJ2-5|TRBD2|TRBV7-2|-
TGTGCCAGCAGCTTACTCCCCAGCGGGGGGGGAACCCAGTACTTC
CASSLLPSGGGTQYF
>TRBJ1-1|-|TRBV10-3|-
TGTGCCACACAGGGACGGGGACAAATGAACACTGAAGCTTTCTTT
CATQGRGQMNTEAFF
>TRBJ2-7|TRBD2|TRBV30|-
TGTGCCTGGAGTCGCCTAGCGGGAGCCTACGAGCAGTACTTC
CAWSRLAGAYEQYF
>TRBJ2-5|-|TRBV30|-
TGTGCCCGCGATGTGGGAGGGGGGCGCCAAGAGACCCAGTACTTC
CARDVGGGRQETQYF
>TRBJ2-6|-|TRBV4-2|once
TGTGCCAGCAGCCAAGATCCTACCGCCCCTGGGGCCAACGTCCTGACTTTC
CASSQDPTAPGANVLTF
>TRBJ1-1|TRBD1|TRBV19|few
TGTGCCAGTACCCTCACCGCAGGGGGTGGCACTGAAGCTTTCTTT
CASTLTAGGGTEAFF
>TRBJ1-5|-|TRBV28|-
TGTGCCAGCAGTTTCGGGGGGCTGGGATATAGCAATCAGCCCCAGCATTTT
CASSFGGLGYSNQPQHF
>TRBJ2-3|TRBD2|TRBV6-1|few
TGTGCCAGCAGTGTACTAGCGGGAGAGACAGATACGCAGTATTTT
CASSVLAGETDTQYF
>TRBJ2-2|TRBD2|TRBV5-4|-
TGTGCCAGCAGCTTGGAAGCGGGAGCCCCCCCCGGGGAGCTGTTTTTT
CASSLEAGAPPGELFF
>TRBJ1-1|-|TRBV9|-
TGTGCCAGCAGCGTTTCAGGGGTGAACACTGAAGCTTTCTTT
CASSVSGVNTEAFF
>TRBJ2-1|TRBD2|TRBV5-5|-
TGTGCCAGCAGCTTGGGAGGACTAGCGGGAGTCTACAATGAGCAGTTCTTC
CASSLGGLAGVYNEQFF
>TRBJ2-7|-|TRBV2|-
TGTGCCAGCAACACCGGGACACCTTTCTCCTACGAGCAGTACTTC
CASNTGTPFSYEQYF
>TRBJ2-5|-|TRBV5-1|-
TGCGCCAGCAGCTGGCAGGGGCAGATCCAAGAGACCCAGTACTTC
CASSWQGQIQETQYF
>TRBJ2-2|-|TRBV27|-
TGTGCCAGCAGTTTAGGACAGACCACCGGGGAGCTGTTTTTT
CASSLGQTTGELFF
>TRBJ2-5|-|TRBV6-7|-
TGTGCCAGCAGTTACTCGCGGGGCCAAGAGACCCAGTACTTC
CASSYSRGQETQYF
>TRBJ2-3|TRBD2|TRBV7-9|once
TGTGCCAGCAGCGTCACTAGCGTCTCCACAGATACGCAGTATTTT
CASSVTSVSTDTQYF
>TRBJ2-7|TRBD1|TRBV6-1|few
TGTGCCAGCGAAGGGGGACAGGGGGCGATCGAGCAGTACTTC
CASEGGQGAIEQYF